The subject of this entry is one T cell receptor (beta chain). Its antigen target is currently unknown. The sample holds no much larger clone one base away, and base qualities are not on file. This specimen belongs to a study of blood T cell repertoires in COVID-19 (dated by TCRdb to the early 2020s). Turning to the overall study: Collaborator samples came from the United States, Italy and Spain and covered acute and convalescent phases of COVID-19. The material from the prospective study consisted of cDNA or gDNA derived from T cells, B-cell-depleted T cells, or PBMCs. The repertoires were released in a freely available public database intended as a resource for research on the immune response to SARS-CoV-2. The samples were drawn from the first 160 participants of the ongoing ImmuneRACE study and from roughly 1,300 subjects provided by 6 global collaborators. HLA class I and class II types, where available, came from metadata supplied by the sample provider rather than from assay-based typing. Nearly every sample came with metadata listing a de-identified subject ID, COVID-19 status, age in years and sex. Deeply sampled blood TCRbeta repertoires from subjects exposed to, actively infected with, or recovered from COVID-19 were included in the dataset.

Enrolling through a virtual design, the prospective study's participants ranged in age from roughly 18 to 100 years and lived across about two dozen United States geographic areas. To assign participants to cohorts, the prospective study relied on clinical history that participants themselves reported in a screening survey and a study questionnaire. Exposed participants were defined as having been in contact with someone with a PCR-confirmed or clinician-diagnosed COVID-19 case within 2 weeks of study entry. In the prospective study, mobile phlebotomists collected whole blood, serum and a nasopharyngeal or oropharyngeal swab from each participant. Participants in the prospective study had the option to provide additional blood draws and questionnaires over a roughly 2-month period. Prospective study blood samples were shipped either frozen or at room temperature before DNA extraction. Results and caveats for the whole study, not just this receptor: The quantity of clinical and demographic metadata differed by source and by participant and was supplied without curation.

TCRbeta CDR3 regions were amplified from genomic DNA by means of the immunoSEQ Assay, a bias-controlled multiplex PCR. For the original study's pipeline: The number of nucleated cells in each sample was estimated from the amplification of reference gene primers within the assay. Sequence reads were collapsed and filtered to measure the absolute abundance of every unique TCRbeta CDR3 rearrangement. For each sample, productive Simpson clonality was calculated by taking the square root of Simpson's diversity index across productive rearrangements. Held by TCRdb, this immuneACCESS table contains in-frame sequences only and omits some clones. Under half of the omission traces to an unresolved V gene where checked; the cause of the rest is unknown. V, J and clone size reflect that table, while D and trimming were determined from the DNA. A total of roughly 430,000 clones appear in this sample, approximately 90% of them only once. The top ten clonotypes cover less than 1.5% of the sample.

Sequenced: PBMCs or T cells enriched from blood (not recorded which). The TCR comes from a woman in her late teens or twenties who had been exposed to COVID-19.

The CDR3 amino acid sequence is: CASSSTGGLTGELFF. The sequenced DNA is TGTGCCAGCAGCTCGACAGGGGGCCTCACCGGGGAGCTGTTTTTT. The chain employs TRBV7-3 and TRBJ2-2, with TRBD1 identical over 10 junction bases. The CDR3 contains 15 residues, cysteine and phenylalanine counted. The DNA shown is the 45-base CDR3, in frame from base 1. Looking up the germline V gene yields CDR1 SGHTA and CDR2 FQGTGA. Clipping removes 4 bases from V and 4 bases from J, with 3 as the unmatched junction base count.